Below are 7 T cell receptor beta chains sequenced from a single sample in a study of long-term antiretroviral therapy in people with HIV. Assay version v3.0 of immunoSEQ was used, and it was run at survey level. This table comes from immunoSEQ multiplex PCR, and its TCRdb copy is limited to in-frame clones, with some not included. The sample holds more than 20,000 clones; less than 85% are singletons and the top ten take around 9.5%. The sequences come from unsorted PBMCs, collected 2.3 years after starting antiretroviral therapy. These receptor sequences come from a man aged 40-55 years with HIV.

In this sample, this clone turned up a few times. The chain couples TRBV23-1 to TRBJ2-7; D possibly corresponds to TRBD1 (6 bases). TRBV23-1 is marked as an open reading frame, function uncertain. V was trimmed by 2 bases and J by 4 bases, leaving 6 bases between them. The CDR3 has 12 residues. The CDR3 here is CASSQQGYEQYF. The DNA for the CDR3 is TGCGCCAGCAGTCAACAGGGGTACGAGCAGTACTTC.

V usage is TRBV5-1 and J usage is TRBJ1-1; D call uncertain. From germline, CDR1 is SGHRS and CDR2 YFSETQ. The CDR3 length is 14 residues. The germline V and J ends were trimmed by 0 bases and 2 bases, with 8 bases remaining between them. The CDR3 DNA is TGCGCCAGCAGCTTGGCCGCCTCTAACACTGAAGCTTTCTTT. This translates into CASSLAASNTEAFF.

The gene calls are TRBV7-9 and TRBJ2-3; D remains unclear. The CDR3 sequence is 16 residues long. Germline-derived CDR1 and CDR2 are SEHNR and FQNEAQ (reference sequence). The V end was cut by 1 base, the J end by 0 bases, with 11 bases between. The CDR3 nucleotides are TGTGCCAGCAGCTTAGATGCACTCCACAGCACAGATACGCAGTATTTT. Protein: CASSLDALHSTDTQYF. Drawing the rest from reference TRBV7-9 and TRBJ2-3, the complete variable domain is DTGVSQNPRHKITKRGQNVTFRCDPISEHNRLYWYRQTLGQGPEFLTYFQNEAQLEKSRLLSDRFSAERPKGSFSTLEIQRTEQGDSAMYLCASSLDALHSTDTQYFGPGTRLTVL.

The chain recombines TRBV6-1 with TRBJ1-1; TRBD1 matches 11 bases. This CDR3 has 15 residues. Germline lookup yields CDR1 MNHNS and CDR2 SASEGT. V lost 6 bases to trimming and J lost 8 bases; unmatched junction nucleotides: 11. CDR3 coding DNA: TGTGCCAGCAGCGCACGGACAGGGGGCGAGTCCGAAGCTTTCTTT. This sequence encodes CASSARTGGESEAFF.

V is TRBV19 and J is TRBJ2-3; 7 positions agree with TRBD1. With V trimmed by 7 bases and J by 5 bases, 6 bases remained unmatched. The CDR3 totals 13 residues. Germline lookup yields CDR1 LNHDA and CDR2 SQIVND (reference sequence). The CDR3 region is CASKIQGKDTQYF. As DNA, the CDR3 is TGTGCCAGTAAGATACAGGGGAAAGATACGCAGTATTTT.

J is TRBJ2-5 and V is TRBV19, with 7 bases aligning to TRBD2. Germline loops: CDR1 LNHDA, CDR2 SQIVND (reference sequence). V lost 7 bases, J lost 5 bases, and 19 bases stayed unmatched. The CDR3 totals 17 residues. For the CDR3, the DNA is TGTGCCAGTACCCCAGGGAGGGCTAACTTTCGAGGGGAGACCCAGTACTTC. Translation: CASTPGRANFRGETQYF. The full variable domain, completed using reference TRBV19 and TRBJ2-5, is DGGITQSPKYLFRKEGQNVTLSCEQNLNHDAMYWYRQDPGQGLRLIYYSQIVNDFQKGDIAEGYSVSREKKESFPLTVTSAQKNPTAFYLCASTPGRANFRGETQYFGPGTRLLVL.

The chain recombines TRBV10-1 with TRBJ1-1, with unresolved D. The CDR3 totals 13 residues. The V gene's germline CDR1 is WNHNN and CDR2 SYGVQD (reference sequence). V shed 4 bases and J shed 0 bases, with 6 bases lying between them. CDR3 in DNA: TGCGCCAGCAGTGTGAGAGTGAACACTGAAGCTTTCTTT. Its translation is CASSVRVNTEAFF.